A single sample gave rise to the 22 T cell receptor beta chains below, sequenced in a study of blood T cells in healthy people across ages. The authors ran a second PCR of 7 to 11 cycles using a sample-barcoded 5' primer and a J-beta primer mix. TCRdb analysed the 5' RACE reads with MiXCR anew, one entry per CDR3 protein. The sample contains 1.5 million to 2 million distinct CDR3 sequences, about two fifths of which appear only once. The sequenced material came from blood. The source of these receptors is a human donor in good health.

This clonotype was recorded many times. The rearrangement links TRBV7-2 to TRBJ2-7, with 9 bases that match TRBD1. The CDR3 covers 13 residues. With 4 bases clipped from V and 5 bases from J, the junction kept 3 bases outside the gene matches. The germline V gene encodes CDR1 SGHTA and CDR2 FQGNSA. CDR3 sequence: CASSSRTGDEQYF. CDR3 in DNA: TGTGCCAGCAGCTCGCGGACAGGGGACGAGCAGTACTTC.

The genes are TRBV29-1 and TRBJ2-1; D possibly corresponds to TRBD2 (5 bases). Germline CDR1 and CDR2: SQVTM and ANQGSEA. The CDR3 contains 11 residues. V lost 8 bases and J lost 4, with 9 bases in between. CDR3 amino acids: CSYRGYNEQFF. DNA of the CDR3: TGCAGCTATCGGGGTTACAATGAGCAGTTCTTC.

The rearrangement uses TRBV12-3 or TRBV12-4 and TRBJ1-2; D call uncertain. Trimming took off 5 bases at V and 7 bases at J, with 8 bases between the two ends. The CDR3 runs 11 residues. CDR3 protein: CASSAVGGYTF. CDR3 DNA: TGTGCCAGCAGTGCGGTTGGTGGCTACACCTTC.

This clonotype was counted many times. The rearrangement joins TRBV29-1 to TRBJ2-3; D not resolved. The V and J ends lost 4 bases and 2 bases respectively, with 10 bases between them. This CDR3 is 13 amino acids long. CDR1 is SQVTM, CDR2 ANQGSEA, per germline. The CDR3 reads CSVVGRNTDTQYF. The CDR3 coding sequence is TGCAGCGTTGTGGGCAGGAACACAGATACGCAGTATTTT.

This rearrangement joins TRBV7-6 to TRBJ1-1; 9 nucleotides match TRBD1. Per the germline V gene, CDR1 is SGHVS and CDR2 is FNYEAQ. With V trimmed by 1 base and J by 4 bases, 4 bases remained unmatched. The CDR3 is 15 amino acids. As DNA, the CDR3 is TGTGCCAGCAGCTTAGACAGGGGGCCGGGCACTGAAGCTTTCTTT. It translates to CASSLDRGPGTEAFF.

The V and J genes are TRBV6-5 and TRBJ1-2; D is perhaps TRBD1 (6 bases). Germline assignment: CDR1 MNHEY and CDR2 SVGAGI. The CDR3 extends over 14 amino acids. Trimming removed 6 bases at V and 7 bases at J, with 18 bases between. The CDR3 DNA is TGTGCCAGCAGCCTCGACGCTCTACAGGGTGGCTACACCTTC. As protein: CASSLDALQGGYTF.

Concerning this clonotype itself: An end of the junction does not agree with germline; a read error may underlie this. The V gene is TRBV7-2, the J gene TRBJ1-5; D not certain. Germline V gene data show CDR1 as SGHTA and CDR2 as FQGNSA. The CDR3 contains 12 residues. The CDR3 DNA sequence: TGTGCCGGCAGTTTTACTGGGCAGCCCCAGCATTTT. This sequence encodes CAGSFTGQPQHF.

The chain has TRBV6-6 and TRBJ2-2, with D unresolved. Trimming removed 2 bases at V and 1 base at J, with 5 bases between. Germline V gene data show CDR1 as MNHNY and CDR2 as SVGAGI (reference sequence). The CDR3 covers 14 residues. The CDR3 DNA sequence: TGTGCCAGCAGTTACGGGGTGAACACCGGGGAGCTGTTTTTT. Residues: CASSYGVNTGELFF.

The chain recombines TRBV7-2 with TRBJ2-1; a possible D gene is TRBD1 (6 bases). The CDR3 is 15 residues long. CDR1 and CDR2 from the germline V gene are SGHTA and FQGNSA. Trimming removed 5 bases at V and 7 bases at J, with 18 bases between. The CDR3 region is CASSPFRGPGNEQFF. The CDR3 bases are TGTGCCAGCAGCCCCTTCAGGGGTCCTGGGAATGAGCAGTTCTTC. The entire variable domain, with the rest obtained from reference TRBV7-2 and TRBJ2-1, is as follows: GAGVSQSPSNKVTEKGKDVELRCDPISGHTALYWYRQSLGQGLEFLIYFQGNSAPDKSGLPSDRFSAERTGGSVSTLTIQRTQQEDSAVYLCASSPFRGPGNEQFFGPGTRLTVL.

J is TRBJ2-3 and V is TRBV20-1; TRBD1 is a possible D gene (5 bases). The CDR3 has 15 residues. V was trimmed by 4 bases and J by 0 bases, leaving 14 bases between them. Germline V gives CDR1 DFQATT, CDR2 SNEGSKA (reference sequence). As DNA, the CDR3 is TGCAGTGCTATGATTCCAGGGCATAGCACAGATACGCAGTATTTT. Translation gives CSAMIPGHSTDTQYF.

The chain has TRBV4-3 and TRBJ2-2, with a tentative D call TRBD1 (6 bases). CDR3 size: 14 residues. V lost 4 bases, J lost 8 bases, and 14 bases lay in between. The germline V gene has CDR1 LGHNA and CDR2 YSLEER. The CDR3 is CASSRNPGQGELFF. The CDR3 DNA follows: TGCGCCAGCAGCCGCAACCCCGGACAGGGGGAGCTGTTTTTT.

The sample holds many counts of this clonotype. In nucleotides, the CDR3 is TGTGCCAGCAGCCTTCTAGCCACAGATACGCAGTATTTT. It is translated as CASSLLATDTQYF. The genes are TRBV12-3 or TRBV12-4 and TRBJ2-3; the D gene is possibly TRBD2 (5 bases). Trimming removed 6 bases from V and 2 bases from J, with 9 bases in between. The CDR3 consists of 13 residues.

This rearrangement joins TRBV7-9 to TRBJ2-3, with 7 bases aligning to TRBD2. The CDR3 has 18 residues. The germline V gene has CDR1 SEHNR and CDR2 FQNEAQ (reference sequence). Germline trimming cut 5 bases from V and 6 bases from J; bases unmatched to any gene: 20. Here the CDR3 reads CASSPRPTSNWDGDTQYF. For the CDR3, the DNA is TGTGCCAGCAGCCCCAGACCGACTAGCAATTGGGATGGGGATACGCAGTATTTT.

This clonotype came up a few times. This chain uses TRBV7-2 with TRBJ1-4, with 7 positions matching TRBD1. CDR3 length: 16 residues. V shed 3 bases and J 8 bases; nucleotides not matched to a gene: 12. Germline V lookup: CDR1 SGHTA, CDR2 FQGNSA. The CDR3 DNA reads as TGTGCCAGCAGCTTCCAACCGACAGGGTCTGGGGAAAAACTGTTTTTT. This gives the protein CASSFQPTGSGEKLFF.

This clonotype has a handful of counts. The chain joins TRBV10-3 to TRBJ1-5; 8 bases are shared with TRBD1. The length of the CDR3 is 15 residues. V trimming: 2 bases; J trimming: 3 bases; junction bases outside the gene matches: 3. CDR1 is ENHRY, CDR2 SYGVKD, per germline. Written as DNA, the CDR3 is TGTGCCATCAGTGAGCAGGGGGCAGACAATCAGCCCCAGCATTTT. This encodes CAISEQGADNQPQHF.

The table lists this clonotype with a few counts. The chain carries TRBV7-9 and TRBJ2-5; TRBD1 agrees at 9 bases. Germline assignment: CDR1 SEHNR and CDR2 FQNEAQ (reference sequence). J was trimmed by 9 bases and V by 5 bases; bases with no gene match: 19. The CDR3 totals 17 residues. The CDR3 DNA sequence: TGTGCCAGCAGCCCCAACAGGGGGCGAACAATCAAGGGGGCCCAGTACTTC. Its translation: CASSPNRGRTIKGAQYF.

V usage is TRBV20-1 and J usage is TRBJ2-7, with TRBD1 identical over 7 bases. V shed 1 base and J 3 bases; nucleotides not matched to a gene: 15. Germline values: CDR1 DFQATT, CDR2 SNEGSKA (reference sequence). This CDR3 has 17 amino acids. The CDR3 spells CSARVREGAGDGYEQYF. The CDR3 nucleotides are TGCAGTGCTAGAGTAAGAGAGGGGGCAGGGGATGGCTACGAGCAGTACTTC.

This CDR3 reads CSAVGKGATDTQYF. CDR3 in DNA: TGCAGTGCTGTGGGGAAGGGTGCGACAGATACGCAGTATTTT. The genes are TRBV20-1 and TRBJ2-3, with D hard to call. V lost 5 bases and J lost 3, with 15 bases in between. Per germline, CDR1 DFQATT and CDR2 SNEGSKA (reference sequence). The CDR3 has 14 residues.

This clonotype was seen a handful of times. The rearrangement links TRBV12-3 or TRBV12-4 to TRBJ2-1; 7 bases are a match to TRBD1. V shed 5 bases, J shed 6 bases, and the junction held 4 bases outside the gene matches. The CDR3 sequence is 13 residues long. The CDR3 DNA is TGTGCCAGCAGTCTGGGACAGCTCAATGAGCAGTTCTTC. It specifies CASSLGQLNEQFF.

The chain joins TRBV5-5 to TRBJ2-5, with TRBD2 matching over 14 bases. Trimming took 1 base from V and 0 from J; bases not matched to a gene: 5. CDR1 and CDR2 from the germline V gene are SGHKS and YYEKEE (reference sequence). The CDR3 covers 18 residues. The CDR3 loop is CASSLFRTSGGHQETQYF. The CDR3 DNA sequence: TGTGCCAGCAGCTTGTTTCGGACTAGCGGGGGGCACCAAGAGACCCAGTACTTC.

This clonotype was found a few times. The genes are TRBV7-2 and TRBJ2-3; D remains unclear. The V gene's germline CDR1 is SGHTA and CDR2 FQGNSA. Deletions cut 3 bases from V and 2 bases from J, with 6 bases between. This CDR3 has 13 amino acids. The CDR3 here is CASSFIDTDTQYF. The DNA for the CDR3 is TGTGCCAGCAGCTTCATAGACACAGATACGCAGTATTTT.

This clonotype occurred many times. V gene TRBV20-1 combines with J gene TRBJ2-5; 11 nucleotides match TRBD1. The V gene's germline CDR1 is DFQATT and CDR2 SNEGSKA (reference sequence). The CDR3 consists of 13 residues. Unmatched junction bases numbered 5, after V lost 6 bases and J lost 5 bases. The CDR3 nucleotides are TGCAGTGCCAGGACAGGGGGCCAGGAGACCCAGTACTTC. This sequence encodes CSARTGGQETQYF.